The 18 T cell receptor beta chains reported below all come from one sample, sequenced in a study of blood T cells in healthy people across ages. For the second PCR, which ran for 7 to 11 cycles, a sample-barcoded 5' primer and a J-beta primer mix were used. Each CDR3 protein is one row after TCRdb ran MiXCR on the 5' RACE reads. The sample carries more than 700,000 distinct CDR3 sequences, about 48% recorded once. The sample comprised blood. The receptors derive from a man of 80 years or more in good health.

This chain joins TRBV5-1 and TRBJ2-3; TRBD2 matches 9 bases. V lost 0 bases to trimming and J lost 14 bases; unmatched junction nucleotides: 13. CDR1 is SGHRS and CDR2 is YFSETQ in the germline V gene. CDR3 size: 15 residues. This CDR3 is CASSLEGLASGYAYF. The CDR3 DNA is TGCGCCAGCAGCTTGGAGGGACTAGCCTCTGGATACGCGTATTTT. The full variable domain, completed using reference TRBV5-1 and TRBJ2-3, is KAGVTQTPRYLIKTRGQQVTLSCSPISGHRSVSWYQQTPGQGLQFLFEYFSETQRNKGNFPGRFSGRQFSNSRSEMNVSTLELGDSALYLCASSLEGLASGYAYFGPGTRLTVL.

The chain recombines TRBV20-1 with TRBJ2-3, with 13 bases matching TRBD2. The CDR3 is 17 residues long. CDR1 DFQATT and CDR2 SNEGSKA come from the germline V gene (reference sequence). With V trimmed by 5 bases and J by 11 bases, 19 bases remained unmatched. This CDR3 reads CSAAGTSGKAGPEGQYF. CDR3 DNA sequence: TGCAGTGCTGCCGGGACTAGCGGGAAGGCCGGACCGGAGGGGCAGTATTTT.

This clonotype was seen just once. The chain couples TRBV7-9 to TRBJ2-3; D not resolved. The V end lost 3 bases, the J end lost 1 base, and 11 bases lay between the germline ends. CDR1 is SEHNR, CDR2 FQNEAQ, per germline (reference sequence). This CDR3 is built from 15 residues. The CDR3 sequence is CASSFQVPGTDTQYF. CDR3 coding DNA: TGTGCCAGCAGCTTTCAGGTTCCAGGCACAGATACGCAGTATTTT. The full variable domain, its missing parts supplied by reference TRBV7-9 and TRBJ2-3, is DTGVSQNPRHKITKRGQNVTFRCDPISEHNRLYWYRQTLGQGPEFLTYFQNEAQLEKSRLLSDRFSAERPKGSFSTLEIQRTEQGDSAMYLCASSFQVPGTDTQYFGPGTRLTVL.

The chain is built from TRBV4-2 and TRBJ2-1, with 14 bases identical to TRBD2. Per the germline V gene, CDR1 is LGHNA and CDR2 is YNFKEQ. This CDR3 region has 16 residues. V lost 2 bases and J lost 8; bases outside the gene matches: 5. This CDR3 reads CASSQPGLAGVYEQFF. The CDR3 coding sequence is TGTGCCAGCAGCCAACCGGGACTAGCGGGAGTATATGAGCAGTTCTTC.

This clonotype was recorded once. This chain connects TRBV29-1 to TRBJ1-1, with D possibly TRBD1 on 6 matching bases. CDR3 size: 13 residues. V lost 5 bases, J lost 4 bases, and 14 bases lay in between. The germline V gene encodes CDR1 SQVTM and CDR2 ANQGSEA. The CDR3 sequence is CSVSRGGLTEAFF. CDR3 nucleotide sequence: TGCAGCGTTTCCCGAGGGGGTCTCACTGAAGCTTTCTTT.

In this sample, this clonotype turned up once. This sequence joins TRBV14 and TRBJ2-7; tentatively, D is TRBD2 (5 bases). This CDR3 is 16 amino acids long. V dropped 4 bases and J dropped 7 bases, with 23 bases sitting between them. The germline CDR1 and CDR2 sequences are SGHDN and FVKESK. The CDR3 bases are TGTGCCAGCAGCCTAGACCTACCGGGCCTCGGGGAGGAGCAGTACTTC. This translates into CASSLDLPGLGEEQYF.

The genes are TRBV5-1 and TRBJ1-2; possible D gene TRBD1, 6 bases. The CDR3 totals 19 residues. CDR1 is SGHRS and CDR2 is YFSETQ in the germline V gene. Between the trimmed V and J ends, which lost 4 bases and 5 bases, there was a span of 30 bases. For the CDR3, the DNA is TGCGCCAGCAGCCCGTTCCCTGACAGGTCCGGACTACGGGGTTATGGCTACACCTTC. It translates to CASSPFPDRSGLRGYGYTF. Complete variable domain (other parts from reference TRBV5-1 and TRBJ1-2): KAGVTQTPRYLIKTRGQQVTLSCSPISGHRSVSWYQQTPGQGLQFLFEYFSETQRNKGNFPGRFSGRQFSNSRSEMNVSTLELGDSALYLCASSPFPDRSGLRGYGYTFGSGTRLTVV.

This rearrangement joins TRBV6-6 to TRBJ2-5, with D possibly called TRBD1 or TRBD2 (5 bases each). V dropped 7 bases and J dropped 0 bases, with 12 bases sitting between them. Germline assignment: CDR1 MNHNY and CDR2 SVGAGI (reference sequence). The CDR3 length is 14 residues. CDR3 nucleotide sequence: TGTGCCAGCACCCCGGGACGGAACCAAGAGACCCAGTACTTC. Translation: CASTPGRNQETQYF.

The rearrangement links TRBV5-6 to TRBJ2-1, with TRBD2 matching 10 bases. V trimming: 2 bases; J trimming: 5 bases; junction bases outside the gene matches: 13. CDR1 and CDR2 from the germline V gene are SGHDT and YYEEEE. CDR3 length: 18 amino acids. The chain's CDR3 is CASSFRFGAGGPHNEQFF. In DNA, the CDR3 is TGTGCCAGCAGCTTCCGTTTTGGAGCGGGAGGGCCCCACAATGAGCAGTTCTTC.

This chain connects TRBV29-1 to TRBJ2-6; no clear D gene. CDR1 is SQVTM and CDR2 is ANQGSEA in the germline V gene. The germline V and J ends were trimmed by 0 bases and 2 bases, with 8 bases remaining between them. This CDR3 is 15 amino acids long. The CDR3 sequence is CSVEDRIPGANVLTF. The CDR3 DNA reads TGCAGCGTTGAAGATCGCATCCCTGGGGCCAACGTCCTGACTTTC.

This chain joins TRBV20-1 and TRBJ2-5; 9 bases match TRBD1. Germline V lookup: CDR1 DFQATT, CDR2 SNEGSKA (reference sequence). The CDR3 contains 14 residues. V lost 6 bases and J lost 11; bases outside the gene matches: 16. This CDR3 reads CSAQQGADYNEQYF. In DNA, the CDR3 is TGCAGTGCGCAACAGGGGGCGGATTACAATGAGCAGTACTTC.

This clonotype was seen a single time. The rearrangement joins TRBV30 to TRBJ2-1; D may be TRBD1 or TRBD2 (6 bases each). This CDR3 has 14 amino acids. CDR1 is GTSNPN, CDR2 SVGIG, per germline (reference sequence). The CDR3 spells CVSKGGLSYNEQFF. The DNA of the CDR3 is TGTGTCTCCAAAGGGGGGCTCTCCTACAATGAGCAGTTCTTC.

V usage is TRBV7-6 and J usage is TRBJ1-5, with D hard to call. This CDR3 region has 15 residues. The V gene's germline CDR1 is SGHVS and CDR2 FNYEAQ. Trimming pared 5 bases from V and 0 bases from J, leaving 11 bases between. This CDR3 is CASSITFNSNQPQHF. In nucleotides, the CDR3 is TGTGCCAGCAGCATCACCTTTAATAGCAATCAGCCCCAGCATTTT.

This clonotype was observed a handful of times. The J gene is TRBJ2-7, the V gene TRBV29-1; D is unclear. Trimming took off 6 bases at V and 0 bases at J, with 9 bases between the two ends. Germline-derived CDR1 and CDR2 are SQVTM and ANQGSEA. The CDR3 has 12 residues. For the CDR3, the DNA is TGCAGCGTCGCCAGCAGCTCCTACGAGCAGTACTTC. It encodes CSVASSSYEQYF.

The rearrangement uses TRBV5-4 and TRBJ2-3; TRBD2 agrees at 8 bases. This CDR3 is 14 amino acids long. The V segment lost 2 bases and the J segment 5 bases; nucleotides outside the gene matches: 4. Germline-derived CDR1 and CDR2 are SGHNT and YYREEE (reference sequence). The CDR3 DNA is TGTGCCAGCAGCTTCAGCGGGAGTAAAGATACGCAGTATTTT. This encodes CASSFSGSKDTQYF. Full variable domain (missing parts from reference TRBV5-4 and TRBJ2-3): ETGVTQSPTHLIKTRGQQVTLRCSSQSGHNTVSWYQQALGQGPQFIFQYYREEENGRGNFPPRFSGLQFPNYSSELNVNALELDDSALYLCASSFSGSKDTQYFGPGTRLTVL.

The rearrangement uses TRBV18 and TRBJ2-7; D ambiguous. The V and J ends lost 8 bases and 3 bases respectively, with 14 bases between them. The CDR3 consists of 13 residues. CDR1 is KGHSH and CDR2 is LQKENI in the germline V gene. The CDR3 reads CASASLVDYEQYF. The CDR3 coding sequence is TGTGCCAGCGCGAGCCTGGTTGACTACGAGCAGTACTTC.

CDR3 sequence (DNA): TGTGCCAGCAGCTTAGAGGGGGACGGTAATTCACCCCTCCACTTT. Residues: CASSLEGDGNSPLHF. The rearrangement joins TRBV11-2 to TRBJ1-6; D is possibly TRBD1 (5 bases). Germline CDR1 is SGHAT and CDR2 is FQNNGV. This CDR3 has 15 residues. V lost 0 bases to trimming and J lost 6 bases, with 9 bases between them.

This clonotype was recorded a few times. The chain recombines TRBV3-1 with TRBJ2-3; TRBD2 might be the D (5 bases). CDR1 is LGHDT and CDR2 is YNNKEL in the germline V gene (reference sequence). This CDR3 spans 16 amino acids. Trimming shortened V by 1 base and J by 0 bases, and 11 bases separated the two germline ends. The CDR3 DNA reads TGTGCCAGCAGCCAAGGTGAGCGGAGGAGCACAGATACGCAGTATTTT. It translates to CASSQGERRSTDTQYF.